The rows below give T cell receptor beta chains drawn from one sample of a study of vaccination and CD4 T cells after COVID-19. MiXCR, applied by TCRdb to the PCR reads, yields one record per CDR3 protein. The table records under 20,000 distinct CDR3 sequences, approximately 45% of them present only once. These receptors' antigens are unknown. Sample: CD4+ T cells from blood, cultured in vitro, taken before SARS-CoV-2 vaccination. The receptor source for this set is a human donor who had recovered from COVID-19. Each CDR3 is given with its conserved first and last residue. Each record gives: V gene, clone size, J gene, D gene, CDR3 protein, CDR3 DNA. D genes are given only for firm matches. Clone size, where shown, is once, few, many, or a class for clones that have expanded.

v_gene: TRBV15; abundance: few; j_gene: TRBJ2-7; d_gene: TRBD2; CDR3aa: CATSREPLGLAGEVSEQYF; CDR3nt: TGTGCCACCAGCAGGGAACCGCTGGGACTAGCGGGAGAGGTTTCCGAGCAGTACTTC
v_gene: TRBV6-1; abundance: few; j_gene: TRBJ1-6; d_gene: TRBD1; CDR3aa: CASSSPGQGSSPLHF; CDR3nt: TGTGCCAGCAGCTCCCCCGGACAGGGAAGTTCACCCCTCCACTTT
v_gene: TRBV19; abundance: few; j_gene: TRBJ1-1; d_gene: NA; CDR3aa: CASSIAAGSNTEAFF; CDR3nt: TGTGCCAGTAGTATAGCGGCAGGGAGTAACACTGAAGCTTTCTTT
v_gene: TRBV25-1; abundance: few; j_gene: TRBJ1-6; d_gene: NA; CDR3aa: CASGWGARSPLHF; CDR3nt: TGTGCCAGCGGTTGGGGGGCTAGATCACCCCTCCACTTT
v_gene: TRBV19; abundance: few; j_gene: TRBJ1-1; d_gene: NA; CDR3aa: CASSILGTPAEAFF; CDR3nt: TGTGCCAGTAGTATTTTAGGGACCCCCGCTGAAGCTTTCTTT
v_gene: TRBV28; abundance: NA; j_gene: TRBJ2-3; d_gene: TRBD2; CDR3aa: CASSSQREGRKDTQYF; CDR3nt: TGTGCCAGCAGTTCCCAGCGGGAGGGCCGTAAGGATACGCAGTATTTT
v_gene: TRBV6-2/TRBV6-3; abundance: NA; j_gene: TRBJ1-2; d_gene: TRBD1; CDR3aa: CASSRDSSLYGYTF; CDR3nt: TGTGCCAGCAGCCGGGACAGTTCCCTCTATGGCTACACCTTC
v_gene: TRBV7-2; abundance: NA; j_gene: TRBJ2-1; d_gene: NA; CDR3aa: CASSLGSGVNEQFF; CDR3nt: TGTGCCAGCAGCTTAGGCTCAGGGGTCAATGAGCAGTTCTTC
v_gene: TRBV20-1; abundance: few; j_gene: TRBJ1-1; d_gene: NA; CDR3aa: CSAGRQDPGGTEAFF; CDR3nt: TGCAGTGCAGGCCGACAGGACCCCGGGGGCACTGAAGCTTTCTTT
v_gene: TRBV28; abundance: NA; j_gene: TRBJ2-2; d_gene: NA; CDR3aa: CASSLHSQNTGELFF; CDR3nt: TGTGCCAGCAGTTTACATAGTCAAAACACCGGGGAGCTGTTTTTT
v_gene: TRBV2; abundance: NA; j_gene: TRBJ1-1; d_gene: TRBD1; CDR3aa: CASSPRTGPITAFF; CDR3nt: TGTGCCAGCAGTCCCCGGACAGGTCCCATAACGGCTTTCTTT
v_gene: TRBV6-1; abundance: NA; j_gene: TRBJ1-1; d_gene: TRBD1; CDR3aa: CASKQGGGRHTEAFF; CDR3nt: TGTGCCAGCAAACAGGGGGGGGGAAGGCACACTGAAGCTTTCTTT
v_gene: TRBV7-2; abundance: NA; j_gene: TRBJ2-2; d_gene: NA; CDR3aa: CASSLGKWTSNANTGELFF; CDR3nt: TGTGCCAGCAGCTTAGGGAAATGGACATCCAACGCGAACACCGGGGAGCTGTTTTTT
v_gene: TRBV29-1; abundance: few; j_gene: TRBJ1-5; d_gene: NA; CDR3aa: CSAGDGDQPQHF; CDR3nt: TGCAGCGCAGGAGACGGCGATCAGCCCCAGCATTTT
v_gene: TRBV24-1; abundance: few; j_gene: TRBJ1-5; d_gene: NA; CDR3aa: CATSDWDTNQPQHF; CDR3nt: TGTGCCACCAGTGATTGGGACACCAATCAGCCCCAGCATTTT
v_gene: TRBV11-2; abundance: NA; j_gene: TRBJ1-2; d_gene: NA; CDR3aa: CASSLGQFGYTF; CDR3nt: TGTGCCAGCAGCTTAGGGCAGTTCGGCTACACCTTC
v_gene: TRBV19; abundance: NA; j_gene: TRBJ1-2; d_gene: NA; CDR3aa: CASSMWSSDGYTF; CDR3nt: TGTGCCAGTAGTATGTGGTCATCGGATGGCTACACCTTC
v_gene: TRBV6-5; abundance: NA; j_gene: TRBJ2-7; d_gene: TRBD2; CDR3aa: CASSYSPTSGSLYEQYF; CDR3nt: TGTGCCAGCAGTTACTCCCCTACTAGCGGATCACTTTACGAGCAGTACTTC
v_gene: TRBV29-1; abundance: NA; j_gene: TRBJ2-7; d_gene: NA; CDR3aa: CSVDQGHEQYF; CDR3nt: TGCAGCGTTGATCAAGGTCACGAGCAGTACTTC
v_gene: TRBV2; abundance: few; j_gene: TRBJ2-2; d_gene: NA; CDR3aa: CASIPGANTGELFF; CDR3nt: TGTGCCAGCATCCCGGGGGCGAACACCGGGGAGCTGTTTTTT
v_gene: TRBV6-2/TRBV6-3; abundance: NA; j_gene: TRBJ2-1; d_gene: NA; CDR3aa: CASSEGGGPGIDEQFF; CDR3nt: TGTGCCAGCAGCGAGGGTGGGGGCCCCGGGATCGATGAGCAGTTCTTC
v_gene: TRBV30; abundance: NA; j_gene: TRBJ1-2; d_gene: NA; CDR3aa: CAWNGGSERAQGGYTF; CDR3nt: TGTGCCTGGAATGGGGGGTCGGAACGGGCGCAGGGTGGCTACACCTTC
v_gene: TRBV18; abundance: few; j_gene: TRBJ2-1; d_gene: TRBD2; CDR3aa: CASAASGGVEQFF; CDR3nt: TGTGCCTCCGCGGCTAGCGGAGGGGTTGAGCAGTTCTTC
v_gene: TRBV5-6; abundance: few; j_gene: TRBJ1-1; d_gene: TRBD1; CDR3aa: CASSLEGQGSTEAFF; CDR3nt: TGTGCCAGCAGCTTGGAGGGACAGGGGAGCACTGAAGCTTTCTTT
v_gene: TRBV6-1; abundance: medium-sized; j_gene: TRBJ1-2; d_gene: NA; CDR3aa: CASIRTANYGYTF; CDR3nt: TGTGCCAGCATACGGACAGCCAACTATGGCTACACCTTC
v_gene: TRBV19; abundance: once; j_gene: TRBJ1-5; d_gene: NA; CDR3aa: CASSITETKNQPQHF; CDR3nt: TGTGCCAGTAGTATAACAGAGACAAAAAATCAGCCCCAGCATTTT
v_gene: TRBV15; abundance: few; j_gene: TRBJ1-5; d_gene: NA; CDR3aa: CATSPGQKLQPQHF; CDR3nt: TGTGCCACCTCCCCGGGACAAAAACTACAGCCCCAGCATTTT
v_gene: TRBV27; abundance: NA; j_gene: TRBJ2-7; d_gene: NA; CDR3aa: CASSFGGPSEQYF; CDR3nt: TGTGCCAGCAGTTTTGGGGGGCCGAGCGAGCAGTACTTC
v_gene: TRBV11-1; abundance: NA; j_gene: TRBJ1-2; d_gene: TRBD1; CDR3aa: CASSSDRGNYGYTF; CDR3nt: TGTGCCAGCAGCTCGGACAGGGGGAACTATGGCTACACCTTC
v_gene: TRBV7-8; abundance: NA; j_gene: TRBJ1-4; d_gene: TRBD1; CDR3aa: CASSLPRQGEKLFF; CDR3nt: TGTGCCAGCAGCTTACCTCGACAGGGGGAAAAACTGTTTTTT
v_gene: TRBV10-3; abundance: few; j_gene: TRBJ1-5; d_gene: NA; CDR3aa: CAIKQDNSNQPQHF; CDR3nt: TGTGCCATCAAGCAAGATAATAGCAATCAGCCCCAGCATTTT
v_gene: TRBV11-2; abundance: NA; j_gene: TRBJ1-1; d_gene: NA; CDR3aa: CASSLVLEAFF; CDR3nt: TGTGCCAGCAGCCTAGTACTAGAAGCTTTCTTT
v_gene: TRBV20-1; abundance: NA; j_gene: TRBJ1-5; d_gene: TRBD1; CDR3aa: CSASKGAFQPQHF; CDR3nt: TGCAGTGCTAGTAAGGGGGCCTTTCAGCCCCAGCATTTT
v_gene: TRBV20-1; abundance: few; j_gene: TRBJ1-1; d_gene: NA; CDR3aa: CSASRGQPPEAFF; CDR3nt: TGCAGTGCTAGCCGTGGACAACCGCCTGAAGCTTTCTTT
v_gene: TRBV12-3/TRBV12-4; abundance: NA; j_gene: TRBJ1-1; d_gene: TRBD1; CDR3aa: CASSLEGADTEAFF; CDR3nt: TGTGCCAGCAGTTTAGAGGGGGCTGACACTGAAGCTTTCTTT
v_gene: TRBV7-9; abundance: NA; j_gene: TRBJ2-3; d_gene: TRBD2; CDR3aa: CASSTGTSGTDTQYF; CDR3nt: TGTGCCAGCAGCACCGGGACTAGCGGCACAGATACGCAGTATTTT
v_gene: TRBV6-2/TRBV6-3; abundance: NA; j_gene: TRBJ2-3; d_gene: NA; CDR3aa: CASSFATGRSADTQYF; CDR3nt: TGTGCCAGCAGTTTTGCTACAGGGAGGTCAGCAGATACGCAGTATTTT